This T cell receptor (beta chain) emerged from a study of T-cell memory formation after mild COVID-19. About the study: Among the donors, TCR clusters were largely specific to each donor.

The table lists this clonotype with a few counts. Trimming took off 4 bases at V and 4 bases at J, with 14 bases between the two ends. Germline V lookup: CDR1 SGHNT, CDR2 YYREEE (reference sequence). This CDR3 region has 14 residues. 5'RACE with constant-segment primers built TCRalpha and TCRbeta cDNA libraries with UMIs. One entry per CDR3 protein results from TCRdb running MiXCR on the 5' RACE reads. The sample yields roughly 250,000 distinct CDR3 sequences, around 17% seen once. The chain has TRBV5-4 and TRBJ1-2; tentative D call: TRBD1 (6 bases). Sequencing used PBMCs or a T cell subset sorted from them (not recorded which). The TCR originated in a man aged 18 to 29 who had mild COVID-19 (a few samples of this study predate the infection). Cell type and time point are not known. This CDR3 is CASSLLQGLYGYTF. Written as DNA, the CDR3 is TGTGCCAGCAGCCTCTTACAGGGCCTCTATGGCTACACCTTC.